What follows are 9 T cell receptor beta chains derived from one specimen sequenced in a study of cytomegalovirus exposure and HLA in healthy donors. TCRdb keeps only in-frame clones here, not all; method: immunoSEQ multiplex PCR. The sample has more than 95,000 clones, roughly 95% seen once. Sequenced input: PBMCs. These receptors came from a man between 18 and 29 years old in good health and CMV-seronegative.

V is TRBV7-8 and J is TRBJ1-5; 12 positions match TRBD1. V was pared by 3 bases and J by 5 bases, with 5 bases of the junction left unmatched. Germline values: CDR1 SGHVS, CDR2 FQNEAQ. CDR3 size: 16 residues. DNA for the CDR3: TGTGCCAGCAGCTTTGGGGACAGGGGGCAGCATCAGCCCCAGCATTTT. Amino acids: CASSFGDRGQHQPQHF.

V gene TRBV15 combines with J gene TRBJ2-1; D perhaps matches TRBD2 (5 bases). The CDR3 runs 17 residues. Trimming cost V 3 bases and J 0 bases, with 15 bases left between them. Germline assignment: CDR1 LNHNV and CDR2 YYDKDF (reference sequence). The CDR3 loop reads CATSRGLARRSYNEQFF. CDR3 bases: TGTGCCACCAGCAGGGGATTAGCGAGACGCTCCTACAATGAGCAGTTCTTC.

The rearrangement links TRBV29-1 to TRBJ2-1; D not resolved. The CDR3 has 11 amino acids. Deletions cut 6 bases from V and 8 bases from J, with 11 bases between. Germline V gives CDR1 SQVTM, CDR2 ANQGSEA. CDR3 nucleotides: TGCAGCGTCCAACTTAATGATGAGCAGTTCTTC. It is translated as CSVQLNDEQFF.

This rearrangement joins TRBV7-9 to TRBJ1-2; TRBD1 is a possible D gene (6 bases). Trimming shortened V by 5 bases and J by 3 bases, and 16 bases separated the two germline ends. The CDR3 is made up of 15 amino acids. Germline lookup yields CDR1 SEHNR and CDR2 FQNEAQ (reference sequence). The CDR3 nucleotides are TGTGCCAGCAGCCCCCCCGGACAGTGGGACTATGGCTACACCTTC. Its protein is CASSPPGQWDYGYTF.

In regard to this clone: Other nucleotide sequences in the sample specify the same CDR3. The chain has TRBV30 and TRBJ1-1; D is unresolved. V was pared by 0 bases and J by 4 bases, with 9 bases between. Germline V gene lookup returns CDR1 GTSNPN and CDR2 SVGIG (reference sequence). This CDR3 region has 13 residues. The CDR3 spells CAWSVGGSTEAFF. DNA of the CDR3: TGTGCCTGGAGTGTAGGTGGGAGCACTGAAGCTTTCTTT.

V and J are TRBV7-3 and TRBJ2-1; maybe TRBD2 (6 bases). V was cut by 2 bases and J by 15 bases, with 17 bases left in between. This CDR3 contains 13 residues. CDR1 SGHTA and CDR2 FQGTGA come from the germline V gene. The chain's CDR3 is CASSLAVEGIAFF. As DNA, the CDR3 is TGTGCCAGCAGCTTAGCAGTGGAGGGGATTGCGTTCTTC.

This chain joins TRBV5-8 and TRBJ2-7; 7 bases agree with TRBD2. There are 16 residues in the CDR3. J lost 4 bases, V lost 3 bases, and 13 bases had no gene match. From germline, CDR1 is SGHTS and CDR2 YDEGEE. As DNA, the CDR3 is TGTGCCAGCAGCTGGGGCTGGGACGGGAGGTCATACGAGCAGTACTTC. As protein: CASSWGWDGRSYEQYF.

CDR3 nucleotides: TGTGCCAGCGGCATCCCTGTCAACAATCAGCCCCAGCATTTT. Translation: CASGIPVNNQPQHF. The rearrangement joins TRBV4-2 to TRBJ1-5; D gene ambiguous. The germline gives CDR1 LGHNA, CDR2 YNFKEQ. Trimming shortened V by 8 bases and J by 3 bases, and 14 bases separated the two germline ends. The CDR3 is 14 amino acids.

The V gene is TRBV30, the J gene TRBJ2-3; 10 bases agree with TRBD2. The V gene's germline CDR1 is GTSNPN and CDR2 SVGIG (reference sequence). The CDR3 has 15 amino acids. V lost 3 bases and J lost 2; bases outside the gene matches: 5. CDR3 DNA: TGTGCCTGGAGCGAACTAGCGGGATTCACAGATACGCAGTATTTT. Encoded protein: CAWSELAGFTDTQYF.